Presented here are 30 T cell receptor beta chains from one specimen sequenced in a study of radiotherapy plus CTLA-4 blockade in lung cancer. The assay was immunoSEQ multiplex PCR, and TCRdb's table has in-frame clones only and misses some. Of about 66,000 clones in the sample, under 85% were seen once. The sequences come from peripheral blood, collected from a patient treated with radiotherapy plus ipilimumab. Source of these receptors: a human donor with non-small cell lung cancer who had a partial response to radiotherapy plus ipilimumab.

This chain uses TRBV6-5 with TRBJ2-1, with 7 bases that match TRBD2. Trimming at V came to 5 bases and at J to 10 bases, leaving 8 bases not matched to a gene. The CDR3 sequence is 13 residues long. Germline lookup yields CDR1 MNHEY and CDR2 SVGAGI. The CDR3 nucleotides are TGTGCCAGCAGTCCGAAAGCTAGCGGAGAGCAGTTCTTC. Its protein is CASSPKASGEQFF.

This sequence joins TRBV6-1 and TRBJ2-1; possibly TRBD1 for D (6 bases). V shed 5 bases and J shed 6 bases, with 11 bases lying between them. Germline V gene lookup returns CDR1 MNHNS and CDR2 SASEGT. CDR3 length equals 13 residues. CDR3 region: CASSLQGSNEQFF. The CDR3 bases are TGTGCCAGCAGTCTACAGGGTTCCAATGAGCAGTTCTTC.

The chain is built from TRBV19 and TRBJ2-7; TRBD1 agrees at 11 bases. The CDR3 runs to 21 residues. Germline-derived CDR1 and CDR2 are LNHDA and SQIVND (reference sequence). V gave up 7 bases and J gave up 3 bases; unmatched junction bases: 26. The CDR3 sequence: CASIKGTGGWNDGIEDYEQYF. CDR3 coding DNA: TGTGCCAGTATTAAGGGGACAGGGGGATGGAATGATGGTATTGAGGACTACGAGCAGTACTTC.

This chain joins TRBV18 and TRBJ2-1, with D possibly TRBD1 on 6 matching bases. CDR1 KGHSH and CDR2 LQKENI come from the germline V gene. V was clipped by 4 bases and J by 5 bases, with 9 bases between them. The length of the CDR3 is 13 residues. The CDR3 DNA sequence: TGTGCCAGCTCACAGGGGGTGGACAATGAGCAGTTCTTC. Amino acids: CASSQGVDNEQFF.

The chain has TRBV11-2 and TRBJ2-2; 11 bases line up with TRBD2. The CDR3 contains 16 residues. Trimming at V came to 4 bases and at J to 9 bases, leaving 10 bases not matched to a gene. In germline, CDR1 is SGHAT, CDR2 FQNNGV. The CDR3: CASSSTSGSFSRELFF. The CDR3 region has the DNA TGTGCCAGCAGCTCCACTAGCGGGAGTTTTTCCCGGGAGCTGTTTTTT.

The CDR3 DNA follows: TGTGCCAGCAGTTTCTGGCAGGGAAGGGACAATGAGCAGTTCTTC. Translation: CASSFWQGRDNEQFF. The J gene is TRBJ2-1, the V gene TRBV27; D is possibly TRBD1 (5 bases). This CDR3 spans 15 amino acids. V lost 3 bases to trimming and J lost 5 bases, with 14 bases between them. Per germline, CDR1 MNHEY and CDR2 SMNVEV (reference sequence).

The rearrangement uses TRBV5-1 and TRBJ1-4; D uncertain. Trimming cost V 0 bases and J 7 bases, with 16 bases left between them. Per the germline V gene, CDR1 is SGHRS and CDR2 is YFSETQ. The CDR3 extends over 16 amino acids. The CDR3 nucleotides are TGCGCCAGCAGCTTGGCCGGGTCCATGAGGTCTGAAAAACTGTTTTTT. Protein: CASSLAGSMRSEKLFF.

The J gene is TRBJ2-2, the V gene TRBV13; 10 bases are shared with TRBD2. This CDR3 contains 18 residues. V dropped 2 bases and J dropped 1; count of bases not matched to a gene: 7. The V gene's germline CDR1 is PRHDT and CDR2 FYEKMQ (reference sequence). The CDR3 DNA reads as TGTGCCAGCAGCTTATGGGCAAGACTAGCGGGGAACACCGGGGAGCTGTTTTTT. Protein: CASSLWARLAGNTGELFF.

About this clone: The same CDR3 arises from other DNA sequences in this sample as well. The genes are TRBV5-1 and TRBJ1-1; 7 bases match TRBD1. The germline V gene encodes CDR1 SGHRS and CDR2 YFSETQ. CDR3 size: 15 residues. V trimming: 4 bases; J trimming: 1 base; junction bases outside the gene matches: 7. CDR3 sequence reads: CASSLRTGRNTEAFF. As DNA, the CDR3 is TGCGCCAGCAGCCTCCGGACAGGCCGGAACACTGAAGCTTTCTTT.

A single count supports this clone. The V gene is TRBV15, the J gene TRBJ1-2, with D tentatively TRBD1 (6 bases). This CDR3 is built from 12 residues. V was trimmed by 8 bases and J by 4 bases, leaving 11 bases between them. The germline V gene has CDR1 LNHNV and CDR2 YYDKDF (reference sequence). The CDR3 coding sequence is TGTGCCACCTCTGGGGGCAGCTATGGCTACACCTTC. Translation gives CATSGGSYGYTF.

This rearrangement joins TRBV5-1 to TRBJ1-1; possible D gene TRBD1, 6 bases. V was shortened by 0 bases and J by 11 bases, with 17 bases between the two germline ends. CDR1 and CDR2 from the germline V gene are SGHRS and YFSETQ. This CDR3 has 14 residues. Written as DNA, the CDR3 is TGCGCCAGCAGCTTGGAAAGGACAGCGCGCGCGGCTTTCTTT. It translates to CASSLERTARAAFF.

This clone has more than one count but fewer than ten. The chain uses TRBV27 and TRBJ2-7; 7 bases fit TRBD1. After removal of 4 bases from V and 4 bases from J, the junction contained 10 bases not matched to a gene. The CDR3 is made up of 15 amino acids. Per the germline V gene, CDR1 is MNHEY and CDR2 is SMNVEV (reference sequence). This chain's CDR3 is CASSSLGTEGYEQYF. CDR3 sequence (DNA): TGTGCCAGCAGTTCCTTGGGGACAGAAGGTTACGAGCAGTACTTC.

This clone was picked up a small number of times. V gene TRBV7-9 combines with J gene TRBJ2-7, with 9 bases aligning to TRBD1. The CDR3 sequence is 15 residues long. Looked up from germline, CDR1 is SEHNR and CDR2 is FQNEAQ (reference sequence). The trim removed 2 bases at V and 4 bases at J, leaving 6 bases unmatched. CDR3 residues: CASSLWDRAPYEQYF. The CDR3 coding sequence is TGTGCCAGCAGCTTATGGGACAGGGCTCCATACGAGCAGTACTTC.

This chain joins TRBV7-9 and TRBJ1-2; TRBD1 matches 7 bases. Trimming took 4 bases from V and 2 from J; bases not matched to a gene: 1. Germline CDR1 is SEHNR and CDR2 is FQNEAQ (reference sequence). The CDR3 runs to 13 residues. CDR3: CASSWGQNYGYTF. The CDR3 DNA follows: TGTGCCAGCAGCTGGGGACAGAACTATGGCTACACCTTC.

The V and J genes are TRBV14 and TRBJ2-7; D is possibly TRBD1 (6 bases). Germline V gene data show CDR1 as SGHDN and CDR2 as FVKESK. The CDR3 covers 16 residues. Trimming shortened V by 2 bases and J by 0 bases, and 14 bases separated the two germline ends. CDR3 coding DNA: TGTGCCAGCAGCCAATTAGGGATACAGGGCTCCTACGAGCAGTACTTC. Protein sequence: CASSQLGIQGSYEQYF.

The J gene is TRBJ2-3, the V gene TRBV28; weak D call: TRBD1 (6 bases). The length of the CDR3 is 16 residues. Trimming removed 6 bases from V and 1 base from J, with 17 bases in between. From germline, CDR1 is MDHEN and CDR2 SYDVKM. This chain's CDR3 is CASRHWDIRRTDTQYF. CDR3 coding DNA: TGTGCCAGCAGACACTGGGACATCCGACGCACAGATACGCAGTATTTT.

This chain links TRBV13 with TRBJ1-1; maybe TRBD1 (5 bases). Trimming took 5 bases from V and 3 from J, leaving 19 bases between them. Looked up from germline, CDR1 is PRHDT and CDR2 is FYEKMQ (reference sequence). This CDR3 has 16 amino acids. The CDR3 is CASSLRRGGWDTEAFF. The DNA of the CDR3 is TGTGCCAGCAGCCTGAGAAGGGGCGGCTGGGACACTGAAGCTTTCTTT.

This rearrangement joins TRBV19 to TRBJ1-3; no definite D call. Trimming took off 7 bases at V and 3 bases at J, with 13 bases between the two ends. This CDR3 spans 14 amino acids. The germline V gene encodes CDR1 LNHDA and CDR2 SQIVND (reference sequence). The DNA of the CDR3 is TGTGCCAGTACCACGGTTGGTTATGGAAACACCATATATTTT. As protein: CASTTVGYGNTIYF.

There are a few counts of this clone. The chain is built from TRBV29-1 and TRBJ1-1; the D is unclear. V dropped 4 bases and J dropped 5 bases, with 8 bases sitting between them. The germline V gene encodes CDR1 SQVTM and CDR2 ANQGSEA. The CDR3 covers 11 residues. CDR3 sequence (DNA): TGCAGCGTTGTATCGGTTACTGAAGCTTTCTTT. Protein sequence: CSVVSVTEAFF. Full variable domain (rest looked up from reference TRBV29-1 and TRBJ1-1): SAVISQKPSRDICQRGTSLTIQCQVDSQVTMMFWYRQQPGQSLTLIATANQGSEATYESGFVIDKFPISRPNLTFSTLTVSNMSPEDSSIYLCSVVSVTEAFFGQGTRLTVV.

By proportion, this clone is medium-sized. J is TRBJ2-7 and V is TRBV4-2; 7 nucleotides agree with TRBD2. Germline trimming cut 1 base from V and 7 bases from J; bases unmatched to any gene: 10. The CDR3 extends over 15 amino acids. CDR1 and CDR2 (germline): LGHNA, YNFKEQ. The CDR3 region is CASSQATSIPGEQYF. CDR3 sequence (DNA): TGTGCCAGCAGCCAAGCGACTAGCATTCCGGGGGAGCAGTACTTC.

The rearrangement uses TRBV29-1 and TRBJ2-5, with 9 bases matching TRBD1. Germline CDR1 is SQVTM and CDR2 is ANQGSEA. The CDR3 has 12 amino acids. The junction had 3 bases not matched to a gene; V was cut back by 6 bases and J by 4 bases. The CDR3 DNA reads TGCAGCGTAACAGGGGGCGTAGAGACCCAGTACTTC. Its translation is CSVTGGVETQYF.

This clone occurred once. The chain's CDR3 is CSVGGDREQYF. As DNA, the CDR3 is TGCAGCGTTGGGGGGGACAGAGAGCAGTACTTC. The rearrangement links TRBV29-1 to TRBJ2-7; D may be TRBD1 (7 bases). V lost 4 bases, J lost 7 bases, and 11 bases lay in between. From germline, CDR1 is SQVTM and CDR2 ANQGSEA. The CDR3 length is 11 residues.

DNA for the CDR3: TGTGCCAGCAGCGTGGGGGGGGATGGCACCGGGGAGCTGTTTTTT. Protein sequence: CASSVGGDGTGELFF. The genes are TRBV11-2 and TRBJ2-2; 7 bases are a match to TRBD2. This CDR3 contains 15 residues. Germline CDR1 is SGHAT and CDR2 is FQNNGV. V was pared by 5 bases and J by 4 bases, with 7 bases of the junction left unmatched.

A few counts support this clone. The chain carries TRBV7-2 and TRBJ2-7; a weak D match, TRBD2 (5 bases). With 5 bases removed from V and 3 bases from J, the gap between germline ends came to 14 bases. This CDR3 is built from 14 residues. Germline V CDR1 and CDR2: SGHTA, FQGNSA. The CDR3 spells CASSPRAGNYEQYF. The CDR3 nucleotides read TGTGCCAGCAGCCCACGGGCGGGCAACTACGAGCAGTACTTC.

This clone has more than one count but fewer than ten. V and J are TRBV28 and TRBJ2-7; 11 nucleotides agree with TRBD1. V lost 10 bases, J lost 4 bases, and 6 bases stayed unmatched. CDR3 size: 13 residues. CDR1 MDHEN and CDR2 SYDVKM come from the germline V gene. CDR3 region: CATFGQGAYEQYF. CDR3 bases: TGTGCCACCTTTGGACAGGGGGCATACGAGCAGTACTTC. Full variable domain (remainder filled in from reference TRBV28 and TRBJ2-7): DVKVTQSSRYLVKRTGEKVFLECVQDMDHENMFWYRQDPGLGLRLIYFSYDVKMKEKGDIPEGYSVSREKKERFSLILESASTNQTSMYLCATFGQGAYEQYFGPGTRLTVT.

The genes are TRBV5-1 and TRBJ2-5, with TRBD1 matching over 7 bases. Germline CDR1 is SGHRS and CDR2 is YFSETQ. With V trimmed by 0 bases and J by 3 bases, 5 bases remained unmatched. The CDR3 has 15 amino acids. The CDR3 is CASSLEGAGEETQYF. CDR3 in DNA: TGCGCCAGCAGCTTGGAGGGGGCAGGGGAAGAGACCCAGTACTTC.

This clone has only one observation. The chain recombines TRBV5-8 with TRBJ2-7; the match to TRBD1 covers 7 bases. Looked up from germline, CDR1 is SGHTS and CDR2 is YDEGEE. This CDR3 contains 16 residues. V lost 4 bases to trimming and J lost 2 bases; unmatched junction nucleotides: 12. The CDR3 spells CASSRMPGQNTYEQYF. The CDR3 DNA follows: TGTGCCAGCAGCCGGATGCCGGGACAGAACACCTACGAGCAGTACTTC.

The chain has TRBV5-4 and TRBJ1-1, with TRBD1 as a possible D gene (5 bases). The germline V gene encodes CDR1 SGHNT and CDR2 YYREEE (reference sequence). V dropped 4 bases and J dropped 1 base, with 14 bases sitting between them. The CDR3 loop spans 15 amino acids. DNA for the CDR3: TGTGCCAGCAGCCTGCACGACAGAGAGAACACTGAAGCTTTCTTT. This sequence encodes CASSLHDRENTEAFF. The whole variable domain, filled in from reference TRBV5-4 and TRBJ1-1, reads ETGVTQSPTHLIKTRGQQVTLRCSSQSGHNTVSWYQQALGQGPQFIFQYYREEENGRGNFPPRFSGLQFPNYSSELNVNALELDDSALYLCASSLHDRENTEAFFGQGTRLTVV.

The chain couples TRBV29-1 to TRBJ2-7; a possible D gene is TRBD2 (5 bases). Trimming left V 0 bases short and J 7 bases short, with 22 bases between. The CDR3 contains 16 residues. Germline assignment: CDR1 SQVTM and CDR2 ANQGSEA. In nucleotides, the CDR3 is TGCAGCGTTGAAGATCGAACGCTGTCCCTCTCGGGGGAGCAGTACTTC. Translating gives CSVEDRTLSLSGEQYF.

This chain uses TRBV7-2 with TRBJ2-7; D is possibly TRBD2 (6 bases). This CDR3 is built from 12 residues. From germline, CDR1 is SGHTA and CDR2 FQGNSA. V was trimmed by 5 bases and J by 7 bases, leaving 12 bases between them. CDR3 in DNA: TGTGCCAGCAGCATGGGGGGTGATGAGCAGTACTTC. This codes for CASSMGGDEQYF. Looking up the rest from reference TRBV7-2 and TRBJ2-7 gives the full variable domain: GAGVSQSPSNKVTEKGKDVELRCDPISGHTALYWYRQSLGQGLEFLIYFQGNSAPDKSGLPSDRFSAERTGGSVSTLTIQRTQQEDSAVYLCASSMGGDEQYFGPGTRLTVT.